This TCR beta chain stems from a study of T cell responses to AZD1222 COVID-19 vaccine. As concerns this clone: Its antigen is unidentified.

Study conclusions and caveats: Researchers report vaccine-associated CD4 TCRs spanning spike, with dominance at 160-218 and 743-854.

Only in-frame clones appear in the TCRdb table, and some are missing; sequencing was by immunoSEQ multiplex PCR. The data contain some 94,000 clones, about 85% of them singletons. The CDR3 consists of 13 residues. The sample consisted of peripheral blood, taken on day 0 of AZD1222 vaccination. This clonotype originated in an adult in good health. V usage is TRBV21-1 and J usage is TRBJ1-2; the table calls TRBD1, which could not be checked here. TRBV21-1 is tagged as a pseudogene. The CDR3 coding sequence is TGTGCCCCCGGGGAACAGGGGGCACTATGGTACACCTTC. The encoded protein is CAPGEQGALWYTF.